The rows below give T cell receptor beta chains drawn from one sample of a study of OX40 agonist ivuxolimab in advanced cancers. Repertoires were generated with immunoSEQ multiplex PCR, while TCRdb's copy carries only in-frame clones and drops some. The data hold 57,000 or so clones, with more than 85% observed a single time. The sequencing here drew on CD4+ or CD8+ T cells sorted from blood, taken in a trial of the OX40 agonist ivuxolimab. Receptors originate from an adult with an advanced solid tumor such as melanoma, head and neck, liver or kidney cancer. Both conserved end residues are part of each CDR3. A D gene is named only where the DNA matches it firmly. Not every row has a clone size; where given, it reads once, few, many or a size class.

cdr3_nt,cdr3_aa,j_call,v_call,clone_size,d_call
TGCGCCAGCAGCTTGGGACTAGCAAAAGATACGCAGTATTTT,CASSLGLAKDTQYF,TRBJ2-3,TRBV5-1,once,TRBD2
TGTGCCAGCAGCTTACAGGGCCCTGGAAACACCATATATTTT,CASSLQGPGNTIYF,TRBJ1-3,TRBV7-6,once,-
TGTGCCAGCAGCTTAGACAACGTAGGAGAGACCCAGTACTTC,CASSLDNVGETQYF,TRBJ2-5,TRBV7-2,-,-
TGTGCCTGGAGTCCTTCCAATCAGCCCCAGCATTTT,CAWSPSNQPQHF,TRBJ1-5,TRBV30,once,-
TGTGCCAGCAGCCCGACGGGACAGAACCTCTATGGCTACACCTTC,CASSPTGQNLYGYTF,TRBJ1-2,TRBV7-9,-,TRBD1
TGTGCCAGTAGTATCGTACCGGGACAGGGGCATAGGAGCTACACCTTC,CASSIVPGQGHRSYTF,TRBJ1-2,TRBV19,-,TRBD1
TGTGCCAGCAGCCTAAAACTCCCCCCGAACACCGGGGAGCTGTTTTTT,CASSLKLPPNTGELFF,TRBJ2-2,TRBV6-6,-,-
TGTGCCAGCCGGTCACAAGAGACCCAGTACTTC,CASRSQETQYF,TRBJ2-5,TRBV28,-,-
TGTGCCAGCAGTGAAGGGCGGCCTTCCGAAAAACTGTTTTTT,CASSEGRPSEKLFF,TRBJ1-4,TRBV6-1,-,-
TGTGCCAGTAGCAGGTTCGGAGACCGGGCCTACGAGCAGTACTTC,CASSRFGDRAYEQYF,TRBJ2-7,TRBV19,-,-
TGTGCCAGCAGTGAACACACTGCCGCCTACGAGCAGTACTTC,CASSEHTAAYEQYF,TRBJ2-7,TRBV6-5,-,-
TGTGCCAGCAGCTACCGCCCAGGGGAAAGCACAGATACGCAGTATTTT,CASSYRPGESTDTQYF,TRBJ2-3,TRBV7-9,-,-
TGTGCCAGCAGCCCGAGCATAGTAGCCAAAAACATTCAGTACTTC,CASSPSIVAKNIQYF,TRBJ2-4,TRBV11-2,-,-
TGTGCCAGCGCCCGGGACACGAGCTCCTACGAGCAGTACTTC,CASARDTSSYEQYF,TRBJ2-7,TRBV6-1,-,-
TGTGCCAGCTCCCCCCGACTAGCGGGGGTGGGCAATGAGCAGTTCTTC,CASSPRLAGVGNEQFF,TRBJ2-1,TRBV18,-,TRBD2
TGTGCCAGTAGTAGTCGGGCAGCCTCCTACAATGAGCAGTTCTTC,CASSSRAASYNEQFF,TRBJ2-1,TRBV19,-,-
TGTGCCAGTAAGGGCAGACAGGGGGTGGATCCACAAGAGACCCAGTACTTC,CASKGRQGVDPQETQYF,TRBJ2-5,TRBV19,-,TRBD1
TGTGCCAGCTCACTAGGGACAGGCCTGAACACTGAAGCTTTCTTT,CASSLGTGLNTEAFF,TRBJ1-1,TRBV18,-,TRBD1
TGTGCCAGCAGCCCTGGACAGCCGCCAGAGACCCAGTACTTC,CASSPGQPPETQYF,TRBJ2-5,TRBV7-9,-,-
TGTGCCAGCTCACCACCGGACAGTTTGAAGCAGTACTTC,CASSPPDSLKQYF,TRBJ2-7,TRBV18,-,-
TGTGCCAGCAGGCAGAGAAACTATGGCTACACCTTC,CASRQRNYGYTF,TRBJ1-2,TRBV13,-,-
TGCGCCAGCAGCCTGGGGACAGGGGATCAAGAGACCCAGTACTTC,CASSLGTGDQETQYF,TRBJ2-5,TRBV5-1,once,TRBD1
TGTGCCAGCAGCGTATCAGACAGGGTGAACACTGAAGCTTTCTTT,CASSVSDRVNTEAFF,TRBJ1-1,TRBV9,once,TRBD1
TGTGCCAGCAGCTTGCGACTAGCGGGGTATCACAATGAGCAGTTCTTC,CASSLRLAGYHNEQFF,TRBJ2-1,TRBV5-8,-,TRBD2
TGTGCCAGCAGGCCCCGGACTAGCGGCATGACAGATACGCAGTATTTT,CASRPRTSGMTDTQYF,TRBJ2-3,TRBV27,-,TRBD2
TGTGCCAGCAGCCCCAACAGGCGAGGATCACCCCTCCACTTT,CASSPNRRGSPLHF,TRBJ1-6,TRBV6-1,-,-
TGTGCCAGCAGTGAAGGTGGACACCTCCTTTATGGCTACACCTTC,CASSEGGHLLYGYTF,TRBJ1-2,TRBV6-1,-,-
TGTGCCAGCAGCTCCACCGGGATCTCTGGAAACACCATATATTTT,CASSSTGISGNTIYF,TRBJ1-3,TRBV7-9,-,-
TGTGCCAGCAATGCCGGGACAGCAATTGGCTACACCTTC,CASNAGTAIGYTF,TRBJ1-2,TRBV6-5,-,TRBD1
TGTGCCAGCAGCTCGGGACAGATGAACACTGAAGCTTTCTTT,CASSSGQMNTEAFF,TRBJ1-1,TRBV6-1,-,TRBD1
TGTGCCAGCTCACCCTCTAGCGGGGCTCCCGGGGATACGCAGTATTTT,CASSPSSGAPGDTQYF,TRBJ2-3,TRBV18,-,TRBD2
TGTGCCAGCAGCCCCGCCGGGACAGGGGTGTGGACTGAAGCTTTCTTT,CASSPAGTGVWTEAFF,TRBJ1-1,TRBV11-3,-,TRBD1
TGTGCCAGGGGCGTGCGGGAGCGGGAGGCTGATCCCTACGAGCAGTACTTC,CARGVREREADPYEQYF,TRBJ2-7,TRBV9,-,TRBD2
TGTGCCATCAGTGACAGGGATAATCAGCCCCAGCATTTT,CAISDRDNQPQHF,TRBJ1-5,TRBV10-3,few,-
TGCGCCAGCATGCCCCCTCGGACAGGGGAGAATCCTAATGAAAAACTGTTTTTT,CASMPPRTGENPNEKLFF,TRBJ1-4,TRBV5-1,-,TRBD1
TGTGCCAGCAGCGTAGTGGAGGAAGGAAATTCACCCCTCCACTTT,CASSVVEEGNSPLHF,TRBJ1-6,TRBV9,-,-
TGCGCCAGCGGTGCCGGGACAGATTACAATGAGCAGTTCTTC,CASGAGTDYNEQFF,TRBJ2-1,TRBV5-1,-,TRBD1
TGTGCCAGCAGGGTTGGACTAGCGGGAGGCACCGGGGAGCTGTTTTTT,CASRVGLAGGTGELFF,TRBJ2-2,TRBV2,-,TRBD2
TGTGCCAGCAGTTTAACAGGGGTCGGGTTTTCACCCCTCCACTTT,CASSLTGVGFSPLHF,TRBJ1-6,TRBV27,-,TRBD1
TGTGCCAGCTCCCCAGCGGAGTCAACTCAAAACAATGAGCAGTTCTTC,CASSPAESTQNNEQFF,TRBJ2-1,TRBV27,once,-
TGTGCCAGCAGCTTTGGGACCACCCAAGAGACCCAGTACTTC,CASSFGTTQETQYF,TRBJ2-5,TRBV7-9,-,-
TGTGCCAGCAGTTACGCACACCGAAACACAGATACGCAGTATTTT,CASSYAHRNTDTQYF,TRBJ2-3,TRBV6-6,-,-
TGCGCCAGCAGCTTGGCCCTCGTTGTGGGGGCCCCCTACGAGCAGTACTTC,CASSLALVVGAPYEQYF,TRBJ2-7,TRBV5-1,-,-
TGTGCCAGCAGGCAATCCCGGGACAGGGTAACTGAAGCTTTCTTT,CASRQSRDRVTEAFF,TRBJ1-1,TRBV6-5,-,TRBD1
TGTGCCAGCAGTCCCTTGCTAGCGGACTTTCAAGAGACCCAGTACTTC,CASSPLLADFQETQYF,TRBJ2-5,TRBV27,-,TRBD2
TGTGCCCTCCATGTCCCCTCCACAGATACGCAGTATTTT,CALHVPSTDTQYF,TRBJ2-3,TRBV30,-,-
TGTGCCAGTAGGGGACAGGACCTGTTTTTT,CASRGQDLFF,TRBJ1-4,TRBV2,-,TRBD1
TGTGCCAGCAGCGAAGTACTTGGAAACACCATATATTTT,CASSEVLGNTIYF,TRBJ1-3,TRBV7-3,-,-
TGTGCCAGCAGTGACAGGGGGAGAAATTCACCCCTCCACTTT,CASSDRGRNSPLHF,TRBJ1-6,TRBV6-1,-,TRBD1